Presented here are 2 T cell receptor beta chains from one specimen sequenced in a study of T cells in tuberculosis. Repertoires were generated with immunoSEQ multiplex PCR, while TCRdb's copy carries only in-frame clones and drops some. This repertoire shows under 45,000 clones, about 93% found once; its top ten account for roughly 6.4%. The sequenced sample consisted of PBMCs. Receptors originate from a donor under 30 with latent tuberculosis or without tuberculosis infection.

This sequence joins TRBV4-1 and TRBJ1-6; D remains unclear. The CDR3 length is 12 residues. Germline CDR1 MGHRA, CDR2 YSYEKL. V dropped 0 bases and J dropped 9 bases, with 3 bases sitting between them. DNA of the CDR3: TGCGCCAGCAGCCAAGATATTTCACCCCTCCACTTT. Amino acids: CASSQDISPLHF.

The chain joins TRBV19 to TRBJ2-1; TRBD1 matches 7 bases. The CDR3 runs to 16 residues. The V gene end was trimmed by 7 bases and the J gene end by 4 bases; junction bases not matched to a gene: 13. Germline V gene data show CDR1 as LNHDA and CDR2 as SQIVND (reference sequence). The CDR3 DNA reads TGTGCCAGTACGAGTGGGAGAGGGGGCAGATACAATGAGCAGTTCTTC. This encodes CASTSGRGGRYNEQFF.